This T cell receptor (beta chain) comes out of a study of cytomegalovirus exposure and HLA in healthy donors. Findings and caveats of the study: Cytomegalovirus-associated status was assigned to about 150 TCR beta chains. The classifier was said to identify cytomegalovirus status with high specificity and sensitivity.

The CDR3 is 17 residues long. The V and J ends lost 0 bases and 5 bases, in that order; junction bases with no gene match: 9. CDR1 MGHRA and CDR2 YSYEKL come from the germline V gene. Vbeta (60) and Jbeta (13) primers were used in the PCR. Only in-frame clones appear in the TCRdb table, and some are missing; sequencing was by immunoSEQ multiplex PCR. Of 150,000 to 200,000 clones listed, about three quarters are singletons. This clone was observed a handful of times. The target antigen is unknown. The chain is built from TRBV4-1 and TRBJ1-5; 8 nucleotides line up with TRBD1. This clonotype was sampled from a female donor in good health and CMV-seronegative. Sequencing was carried out using PBMCs. The DNA of the CDR3 is TGCGCCAGCAGCCAAGACCCTGGACAGGGAACTTATCAGCCCCAGCATTTT. Amino acid sequence: CASSQDPGQGTYQPQHF.